Shown below are 23 T cell receptor beta chains from a single sample sequenced in a study of OX40 agonist ivuxolimab in advanced cancers. Libraries were built with the immunoSEQ multiplex PCR assay. Imported from immuneACCESS, the table was reduced by TCRdb to in-frame sequences with V and J called. These copies leave out some clones; in studies compared against another copy, an unresolved V gene accounts for under half, and the cause of the remainder is not known. The sample table shows tens of thousands of clones, and 80% are seen once. The top ten clonotypes cover more than 9% of the sample. Material: CD4+ or CD8+ T cells sorted from blood, obtained in a trial of the OX40 agonist ivuxolimab. These receptors all come from an adult with an advanced solid tumor such as melanoma, head and neck, liver or kidney cancer.

This chain joins TRBV30 and TRBJ2-3; no definite D call. V lost 1 base to trimming and J lost 3 bases, with 5 bases between them. The CDR3 totals 12 residues. CDR1 is GTSNPN and CDR2 is SVGIG in the germline V gene (reference sequence). The CDR3 here is CAWSEGTDTQYF. CDR3 DNA: TGTGCCTGGAGTGAGGGTACAGATACGCAGTATTTT.

The rearrangement joins TRBV28 to TRBJ2-3; D is unresolved. The V gene lost 10 bases and the J gene lost 6 bases, with 14 bases spanning the gap. The CDR3 sequence is 12 residues long. Per the germline V gene, CDR1 is MDHEN and CDR2 is SYDVKM. Written as DNA, the CDR3 is TGTGCCACCTCCCCCGTAGTTGATACGCAGTATTTT. Its protein product is CATSPVVDTQYF.

The rearrangement uses TRBV5-1 and TRBJ2-7; D is tentatively TRBD1 or TRBD2 (6 bases each). Trimming shortened V by 4 bases and J by 3 bases, and 11 bases separated the two germline ends. CDR3 length: 13 amino acids. Germline CDR1 reads SGHRS; CDR2 reads YFSETQ. This CDR3 reads CASSPGAVYEQYF. In nucleotides, the CDR3 is TGCGCCAGCAGCCCGGGGGCGGTCTACGAGCAGTACTTC. The entire variable domain, with the rest obtained from reference TRBV5-1 and TRBJ2-7, is as follows: KAGVTQTPRYLIKTRGQQVTLSCSPISGHRSVSWYQQTPGQGLQFLFEYFSETQRNKGNFPGRFSGRQFSNSRSEMNVSTLELGDSALYLCASSPGAVYEQYFGPGTRLTVT.

V gene TRBV9 combines with J gene TRBJ1-2; D might be TRBD1 (6 bases). Trimming pared 4 bases from V and 5 bases from J, leaving 12 bases between. The CDR3 extends over 13 amino acids. Per the germline V gene, CDR1 is SGDLS and CDR2 is YYNGEE. CDR3 DNA: TGTGCCAGCAGCCGGGACACTTCTTATGGCTACACCTTC. Translation: CASSRDTSYGYTF.

The J gene is TRBJ2-7, the V gene TRBV10-3, with 7 bases identical to TRBD1. J was trimmed by 2 bases and V by 3 bases; bases with no gene match: 1. Germline CDR1 is ENHRY and CDR2 is SYGVKD. CDR3 length: 13 amino acids. The chain's CDR3 is CAISDTGAYEQYF. The CDR3 coding sequence is TGTGCCATCAGTGACACAGGGGCCTACGAGCAGTACTTC.

The CDR3 reads CASSEGGGDYFGYTF. Written as DNA, the CDR3 is TGTGCCAGCAGTGAGGGAGGGGGAGATTACTTTGGCTACACCTTC. V usage is TRBV6-1 and J usage is TRBJ1-2; a possible D gene is TRBD1 (6 bases). Deletions cut 3 bases from V and 7 bases from J, with 18 bases between. Germline V gives CDR1 MNHNS, CDR2 SASEGT. This CDR3 is built from 15 residues.

This clone was detected a few times. This chain uses TRBV19 with TRBJ2-5; 8 bases are shared with TRBD1. Trimming removed 0 bases from V and 6 bases from J; junction bases left unmatched: 6. This CDR3 comprises 15 residues. Germline CDR1 is LNHDA and CDR2 is SQIVND (reference sequence). The CDR3 protein is CASSIDRQGAKTQYF. CDR3 bases: TGTGCCAGTAGTATAGATCGTCAGGGGGCAAAGACCCAGTACTTC.

In its sample, this clone was seen a few times. The chain carries TRBV7-2 and TRBJ2-5; D gene unclear. Germline V gives CDR1 SGHTA, CDR2 FQGNSA. The CDR3 is 12 amino acids. V lost 2 bases, J lost 6 bases, and 7 bases lay in between. This CDR3 reads CASSLSTQTQYF. CDR3 nucleotides: TGTGCCAGCAGCTTAAGTACCCAGACCCAGTACTTC.

This chain connects TRBV28 to TRBJ2-7; D gene ambiguous. The germline V gene encodes CDR1 MDHEN and CDR2 SYDVKM. The CDR3 runs to 12 residues. V lost 3 bases and J 12 bases, leaving 15 bases between the germline ends. Here the CDR3 DNA reads TGTGCCAGCAGTTTCGGGTCCGTCGGCGTGTACTTC. It is translated as CASSFGSVGVYF. The whole variable domain, filled in from reference TRBV28 and TRBJ2-7, reads DVKVTQSSRYLVKRTGEKVFLECVQDMDHENMFWYRQDPGLGLRLIYFSYDVKMKEKGDIPEGYSVSREKKERFSLILESASTNQTSMYLCASSFGSVGVYFGPGTRLTVT.

This sequence joins TRBV11-2 and TRBJ2-7; D is possibly TRBD1 or TRBD2 (6 bases each). Trimming shortened V by 6 bases and J by 7 bases, and 31 bases separated the two germline ends. Germline CDR1 and CDR2: SGHAT and FQNNGV. The CDR3 spans 18 residues. As DNA, the CDR3 is TGTGCCAGCAGACCACCCCCGGGGCGGGACACGGGCTCCGGGGAGCAGTACTTC. Residues: CASRPPPGRDTGSGEQYF.

This chain connects TRBV7-2 to TRBJ1-1; no clear D. The germline CDR1 and CDR2 sequences are SGHTA and FQGNSA. Trimming took 4 bases from V and 1 from J, leaving 16 bases between them. The CDR3 extends over 16 amino acids. The DNA for the CDR3 is TGTGCCAGCAGCTCTCGAGCCGGGAAGGGGAACACTGAAGCTTTCTTT. Protein: CASSSRAGKGNTEAFF.

The chain is built from TRBV5-4 and TRBJ2-1; TRBD2 aligns across 10 bases. J lost 7 bases, V lost 4 bases, and 11 bases had no gene match. Looked up from germline, CDR1 is SGHNT and CDR2 is YYREEE (reference sequence). The CDR3 length is 16 residues. Here the CDR3 reads CASSPSLAGVINEQFF. The CDR3 DNA reads TGTGCCAGCAGCCCTTCCCTAGCGGGAGTCATTAATGAGCAGTTCTTC.

The chain carries TRBV27 and TRBJ2-7; 9 bases are a match to TRBD1. The CDR3 has 15 amino acids. With 7 bases clipped from V and 6 bases from J, the junction kept 13 bases outside the gene matches. CDR1 MNHEY and CDR2 SMNVEV come from the germline V gene (reference sequence). CDR3 sequence: CASTRPGQGLTEQYF. CDR3 in DNA: TGTGCCAGCACCAGACCGGGACAGGGACTTACCGAGCAGTACTTC.

The rearrangement uses TRBV19 and TRBJ2-7; D could derive from TRBD1 or TRBD2 (5 bases each). V lost 2 bases, J lost 7 bases, and 15 bases lay in between. CDR1 LNHDA and CDR2 SQIVND come from the germline V gene (reference sequence). This CDR3 region has 14 residues. The CDR3 is CASSIRQGAGEQYF. The CDR3 nucleotides read TGTGCCAGTAGTATAAGGCAGGGCGCGGGTGAGCAGTACTTC. Supplemented by reference TRBV19 and TRBJ2-7, the full variable domain reads DGGITQSPKYLFRKEGQNVTLSCEQNLNHDAMYWYRQDPGQGLRLIYYSQIVNDFQKGDIAEGYSVSREKKESFPLTVTSAQKNPTAFYLCASSIRQGAGEQYFGPGTRLTVT.

The chain recombines TRBV7-2 with TRBJ2-2, with 14 positions matching TRBD2. The CDR3 consists of 16 residues. Germline CDR1 is SGHTA and CDR2 is FQGNSA. The CDR3 DNA follows: TGTTCCTCTGAGAAGAGAGGGACTAGCGGGAGCGGGGAGCTGTTTTTT. It is translated as CSSEKRGTSGSGELFF.

The J gene is TRBJ2-7, the V gene TRBV7-9, with D unclear. The CDR3 spans 11 residues. Germline lookup yields CDR1 SEHNR and CDR2 FQNEAQ (reference sequence). The germline V and J ends were trimmed by 1 base and 6 bases, with 4 bases remaining between them. CDR3 region: CASSLEFEQYF. CDR3 in DNA: TGTGCCAGCAGCTTAGAGTTCGAGCAGTACTTC.

The gene calls are TRBV6-6 and TRBJ2-7; 13 bases line up with TRBD2. From germline, CDR1 is MNHNY and CDR2 SVGAGI (reference sequence). The junction had 7 bases not matched to a gene; V was cut back by 6 bases and J by 5 bases. The CDR3 covers 15 residues. Written as DNA, the CDR3 is TGTGCCAGCAGAACTGGCGGACTAGCGGGAGACGAGCAGTACTTC. Translating gives CASRTGGLAGDEQYF.

The V and J genes are TRBV6-6 and TRBJ2-7, with D possibly being TRBD2 (5 bases). With 4 bases removed from V and 0 bases from J, the gap between germline ends came to 13 bases. This CDR3 comprises 15 residues. CDR1 is MNHNY, CDR2 SVGAGI, per germline (reference sequence). CDR3 coding DNA: TGTGCCAGCAGTTCCCCGGGATTAGGCTCCTACGAGCAGTACTTC. Translating it yields CASSSPGLGSYEQYF.

This clone was detected once. This chain uses TRBV7-7 with TRBJ2-7, with 11 nucleotides matching TRBD2. This CDR3 spans 15 amino acids. Per germline, CDR1 SSHAT and CDR2 FNYEAQ (reference sequence). Trimming cost V 3 bases and J 3 bases; bases outside gene matches: 4. In DNA, the CDR3 is TGTGCCAGCAGCTTGGGACTAGCGGAACACTACGAGCAGTACTTC. Protein sequence: CASSLGLAEHYEQYF.

The V and J genes are TRBV5-5 and TRBJ2-1, with a tentative D call TRBD2 (6 bases). The CDR3 covers 13 residues. Germline CDR1 and CDR2: SGHKS and YYEKEE (reference sequence). V dropped 4 bases and J dropped 7 bases, with 12 bases sitting between them. CDR3 nucleotides: TGTGCCAGCAGCACCTTACTAGCTAATGAGCAGTTCTTC. Translation: CASSTLLANEQFF.

The sample holds one count of this clone. The chain recombines TRBV11-1 with TRBJ2-7, with TRBD1 matching 7 bases. Germline values: CDR1 SGHAT, CDR2 FQDESV (reference sequence). The trim removed 2 bases at V and 0 bases at J, leaving 4 bases unmatched. The CDR3 loop spans 15 amino acids. The DNA of the CDR3 is TGTGCCAGCAGCTTAATGGCAGGGGGCTCCTACGAGCAGTACTTC. Translated, it gives CASSLMAGGSYEQYF.

The table lists this clone with a count of one. The chain is built from TRBV10-3 and TRBJ2-1; TRBD1 matches 7 bases. There are 14 residues in the CDR3. V lost 4 bases, J lost 5 bases, and 5 bases stayed unmatched. Germline-derived CDR1 and CDR2 are ENHRY and SYGVKD. Here the CDR3 DNA reads TGTGCCATCAGTGTCGACAGGGCTAACAATGAGCAGTTCTTC. It specifies CAISVDRANNEQFF.

Only one count was recorded for this clone. This rearrangement joins TRBV9 to TRBJ2-3, with TRBD2 matching 7 bases. V trimming: 7 bases; J trimming: 3 bases; junction bases outside the gene matches: 8. The CDR3 extends over 14 amino acids. CDR1 and CDR2 (germline): SGDLS, YYNGEE. This CDR3 reads CASRPGTMTDTQYF. The CDR3 DNA follows: TGTGCCAGCCGACCCGGGACTATGACAGATACGCAGTATTTT.